This T cell receptor beta chain is drawn from a study of early T cells in non-severe SARS-CoV-2 infection. In the study overall: The study sequenced bulk RNA from unsorted whole blood, with chains unpaired. Findings and limits, study-wide: VDJdb matches were skewed toward anti-spike CD8 T cell responses.

Deletions cut 6 bases from V and 4 bases from J, with 7 bases between. Germline CDR1 MDHEN, CDR2 SYDVKM. The CDR3 runs to 11 residues. Individual cDNA molecules each received unique molecular identifiers attached to them. TCRdb redid the calling of the 5' RACE reads with MiXCR, one entry per CDR3 protein. The profile shows more than 20,000 distinct CDR3 sequences, roughly 4% of them singletons. Comments on this clonotype: Its target is not known.

The genes are TRBV28 and TRBJ2-7; D is undetermined. The sequence derives from an adult who was a healthcare worker with PCR-confirmed SARS-CoV-2 infection or an uninfected control (not recorded which). Sample: whole blood. CDR3: CASSNRYEQYF. CDR3 DNA sequence: TGTGCCAGCAGCAATAGATACGAGCAGTACTTC.